This section outlines one TCR beta chain sequence together with its context. Germline V gives CDR1 GTSNPN, CDR2 SVGIG (reference sequence). The CDR3 consists of 15 residues. Trimming cost V 1 base and J 2 bases, with 14 bases left between them. The data were obtained in a study of T cell responses to AZD1222 COVID-19 vaccine. The data were produced by immunoSEQ multiplex PCR, yet TCRdb's version contains in-frame clones alone and is incomplete. The table records 200,000 to 250,000 clones, around 94% of them present only once. This clonotype was obtained from an adult who received the MenACWY meningococcal vaccine as a control. V usage is TRBV30 and J usage is TRBJ1-2; no definite D call. Here the sequenced sample was peripheral blood, taken 28 days after the second dose of the MenACWY control vaccine. DNA for the CDR3: TGTGCCTGGAGTGACCGATCAAGGGCAAACTATGGCTACACCTTC. This codes for CAWSDRSRANYGYTF.